This T cell receptor beta chain was observed in a study of beta chain features in type 1 diabetes. For the study at large: Examination spanned around 110,000,000 sorted cells from all samples. Study outcomes and limitations: In type 1 diabetes patients, VDJ junctions had fewer insertions; deletions at these junctions were more frequent. Type 1 diabetes patients had TCRB CDR3s that were shorter (moderately but significantly so) in all four CD4+ subsets. A greater similarity of naive, central memory and Treg TCRB repertoires was seen among patients than among healthy donors.

This clone was counted a few times. The antigen is undetermined. Expressed TCRB transcripts were sequenced after all isolated RNA was converted to cDNA. Produced via immunoSEQ multiplex PCR; TCRdb's table is partial and in-frame only. The sample shows about 330,000 clones, 9.5% to 11% of them seen only once. Sequences were obtained from naive CD4+ T cells from blood. This sequence was found in a woman in her twenties or thirties in good health.

This CDR3 reads CASSEDRVTDTQYF. CDR3 sequence (DNA): TGTGCCAGCAGTGAGGACAGGGTAACAGATACGCAGTATTTT. The genes are TRBV7-3 and TRBJ2-3; 8 positions match TRBD1. The germline V gene has CDR1 SGHTA and CDR2 FQGTGA. V trimming: 6 bases; J trimming: 3 bases; junction bases outside the gene matches: 5. This CDR3 is built from 14 residues.